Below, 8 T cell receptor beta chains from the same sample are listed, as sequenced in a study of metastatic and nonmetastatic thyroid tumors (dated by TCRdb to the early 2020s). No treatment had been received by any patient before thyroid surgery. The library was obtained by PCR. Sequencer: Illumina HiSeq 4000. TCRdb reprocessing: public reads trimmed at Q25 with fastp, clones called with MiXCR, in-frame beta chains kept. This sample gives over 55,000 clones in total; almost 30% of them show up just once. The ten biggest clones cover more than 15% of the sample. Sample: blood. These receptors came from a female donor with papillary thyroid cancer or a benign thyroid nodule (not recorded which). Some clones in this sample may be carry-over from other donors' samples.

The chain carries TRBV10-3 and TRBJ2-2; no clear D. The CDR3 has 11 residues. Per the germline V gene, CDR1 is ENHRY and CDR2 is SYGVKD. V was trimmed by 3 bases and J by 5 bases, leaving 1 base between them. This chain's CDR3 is CAISETGELFF. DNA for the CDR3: TGTGCCATCAGTGAAACCGGGGAGCTGTTTTTT.

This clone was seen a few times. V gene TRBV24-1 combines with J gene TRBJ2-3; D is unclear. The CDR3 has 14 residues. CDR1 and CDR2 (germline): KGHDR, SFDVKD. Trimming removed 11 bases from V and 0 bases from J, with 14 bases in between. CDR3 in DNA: TGTGCCATCCCCGGTAATGGTAGCACAGATACGCAGTATTTT. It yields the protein CAIPGNGSTDTQYF.

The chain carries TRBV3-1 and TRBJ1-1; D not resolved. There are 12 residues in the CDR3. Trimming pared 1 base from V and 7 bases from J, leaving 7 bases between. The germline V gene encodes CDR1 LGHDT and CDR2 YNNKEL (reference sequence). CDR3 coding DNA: TGTGCCAGCAGCCAAGCTGGTATTGAAGCTTTCTTT. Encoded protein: CASSQAGIEAFF.

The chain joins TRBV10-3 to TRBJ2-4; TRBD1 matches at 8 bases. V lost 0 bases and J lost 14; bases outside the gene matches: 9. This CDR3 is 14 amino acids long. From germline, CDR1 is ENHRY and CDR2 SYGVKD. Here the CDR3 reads CAISESPGTGDKYF. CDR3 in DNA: TGTGCCATCAGTGAGTCGCCCGGGACAGGTGACAAGTACTTC.

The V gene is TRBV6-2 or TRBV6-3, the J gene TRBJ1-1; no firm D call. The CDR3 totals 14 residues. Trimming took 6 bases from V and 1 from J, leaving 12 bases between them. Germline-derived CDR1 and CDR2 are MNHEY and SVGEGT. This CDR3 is CASRESPGNTEAFF. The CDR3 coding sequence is TGTGCCAGCAGAGAGTCGCCGGGGAACACTGAAGCTTTCTTT.

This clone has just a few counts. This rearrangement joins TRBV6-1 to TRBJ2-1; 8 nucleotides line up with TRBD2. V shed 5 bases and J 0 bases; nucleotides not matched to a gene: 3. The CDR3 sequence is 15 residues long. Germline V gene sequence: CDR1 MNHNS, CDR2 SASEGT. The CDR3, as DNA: TGTGCCAGCAGTCCTGGACTAGCCTCCTACAATGAGCAGTTCTTC. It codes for CASSPGLASYNEQFF.

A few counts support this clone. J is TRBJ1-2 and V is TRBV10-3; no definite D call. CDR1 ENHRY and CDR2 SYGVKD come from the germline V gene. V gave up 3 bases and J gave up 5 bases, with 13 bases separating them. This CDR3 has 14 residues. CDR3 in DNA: TGTGCCATCAGTGATAACGCCAGACTGTATGGCTACACCTTC. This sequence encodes CAISDNARLYGYTF.

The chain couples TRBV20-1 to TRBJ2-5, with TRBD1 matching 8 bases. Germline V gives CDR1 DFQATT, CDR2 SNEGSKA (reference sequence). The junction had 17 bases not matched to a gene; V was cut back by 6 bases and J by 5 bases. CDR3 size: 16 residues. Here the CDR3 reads CSADGQGLLGVETQYF. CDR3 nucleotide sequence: TGCAGTGCCGATGGACAGGGCCTTTTGGGAGTGGAGACCCAGTACTTC.